This T cell receptor (beta chain) was captured by sequencing in a study of cytomegalovirus exposure and HLA in healthy donors (dated by TCRdb to the late 2010s). As for the study more broadly: According to an earlier analysis of 587 of the donors, some 180 million T cells yielded over 90 million unique TCR beta sequences and 250 to 350 Gb of sequence data. The study was designed to test whether signatures of past pathogen exposure could be identified by cataloging public T cell receptors. Donor age, sex, ethnicity and CMV serostatus were compiled alongside the repertoire data. The number of typed donors differed by locus: about 620-640 for A, B, C, DRB1 and DQB1; some 500 for DQA1; around 580 for DPA1; and about 450 for DPB1. About 280 gigabases of sequencing data and 70 million to 100 million unique TCR sequences made up an early release that covered several hundred HLA-typed donors. In the later analysis, no new phenotypic data were used to find candidate immune exposures; instead, reliance was placed on TCR beta sequences and their occurrence across donors. Every repertoire in the discovery cohort had been generated on one and the same sequencing platform. To predict cytomegalovirus infection status, the study combined high-throughput TCR immunosequencing, statistical association of individual TCRs with disease status, and machine learning. Of the approximately 400 genotyped donors, 81% fell in the genetic ancestry cluster associated with self-reported Caucasian donors. The study used immunosequencing to profile the T cell repertoires of 600 to 850 subjects and linked those repertoires to cytomegalovirus serostatus. In a later analysis, previously published TCR beta repertoires from 666 donors were re-analyzed and high-resolution HLA genotyping was added so that TCR occurrence patterns could be studied. Four to six DR-DQ haplotypes were handled as single units for association and clustering, since linkage in the cohort was strong. An earlier analysis of 587 of the donors used high-throughput TCR beta sequencing to judge whether each TCR beta V gene segment behaved as functional or pseudogenic. Both class I and class II loci were covered by HLA typing, at four-digit resolution. A later genetic analysis used genome-wide SNP genotypes for about 65% of the 666 donors, treating that subset as a discovery cohort. On average, about 200,000 unique TCR beta nucleotide sequences were sequenced per donor among about 400 genotyped donors of the cohort, with roughly 18% of those sequences being non-productive. Besides the first cohort of approximately 710 subjects, a separate validation cohort made up of around 120 different subjects was used. Beyond this particular receptor, the publication reports: The study gave a list of 150 to 200 TCR beta chains associated with cytomegalovirus. A further reported finding was that TCR beta sequences accurately predicted the HLA-A and HLA-B alleles for most subjects in the first cohort. An earlier analysis of approximately 570 of the donors showed that most TCR beta V segments appeared in productive rearrangements either about 90% or about 30% of the time, which broadly matched IMGT annotations. Linkage disequilibrium might explain the correlated functional status among segregating V segments, but an unknown experimental factor could not be ruled out. Cytomegalovirus status was reported to be diagnosed by the classifier with high specificity and sensitivity in both the original and validation cohorts. In a later genetic analysis, a missense DCLRE1C variant was associated with V-gene and J-gene trimming of TCR beta chains, and the association was replicated in an independent cohort. Most CMV-associated TCR beta chains appeared to be HLA-restricted in a later analysis, and the HLA associations seemed to be driven largely by CMV exposure. Presence/absence analyses assumed roughly uniform sequencing depth across donors, an assumption that may not hold. Compared with equally common non-associated chains, HLA-associated TCR beta chains in a later analysis were more clonally expanded and had lower generation probabilities. Most TCR sequences were observed very rarely across donors, whereas some public TCRs were present in many individuals. The earlier analysis of some 560 of the donors excluded 15 to 20 rarely observed V segments, including chromosome 9 orphons, because counts were too low. According to a later analysis, TCR association rates differed among HLA loci, with DRB1 alleles showing the most associated TCRs and HLA-C alleles showing the fewest. A later analysis associated roughly 17,000 TCR beta sequences with specific HLA alleles at a false discovery rate of 0.05. In a later analysis, several top co-occurrence clusters were reported to appear linked to parvovirus B19, influenza, CMV and Epstein-Barr virus. Assigning TCR associations to individual alleles was difficult when HLA alleles, especially DR and DQ, strongly co-occurred. Because HLA typing was missing for some donors at each locus, association tests included only the typed subset. It was suggested by the authors that the approach could potentially be generalized to other disease states and immunological phenotypes. The 87-base-pair reads could not distinguish some IMGT-functional V segments, including TRBV6-2 and TRBV6-3, so those segments were excluded. In vitro tests confirmed that a few of the cytomegalovirus-associated TCR beta chains recognize cytomegalovirus antigens. This cohort had only TCR beta chains sequenced, and the lack of alpha or paired-chain data limited which features could be detected. A cluster of highly shared sequence variants was judged likely to be a technical artifact of the sequencing pipeline. Compared with the approximately 600-donor mean, donors in an Asian-associated ancestry cluster had fewer N-insertions in productive TCRs, according to a later genetic analysis. CMV serostatus was the only immune exposure information available for the cohort.

Concerning this clone itself: Its antigen target is currently unknown. Base qualities are not at hand, and no much larger clone is one base apart.

The cohort was made up of 500 to 850 healthy bone marrow donors. At the time of sampling, all cohort members were nominally healthy, though unrecorded immune exposures were likely present. The donor was CMV seronegative and belonged to the group of 352 seronegative cohort members. Each donor provided a peripheral blood sample, and peripheral blood mononuclear cells were used for TCR beta sequencing. Genomic DNA was extracted from the blood cell samples with the Qiagen DNeasy Blood Extraction Kit. V trim: 4 bases; J trim: 1 base; unmatched bases: 4. The CDR3 runs 15 residues from the cysteine to the phenylalanine. Kept here is only the CDR3 DNA, which spans 45 bases and is read in frame from base 1. Per the germline V gene (reference sequence), SGHNT is the CDR1 and YYREEE is the CDR2. Receptor libraries were prepared by the immunoSEQ multiplex PCR assay. A mixture of 60 forward primers for TCR Vbeta segments and 13 reverse primers for TCR Jbeta segments was used in the multiplex PCR. The CDR3 region of rearranged TCR beta genes was amplified from genomic DNA with a multiplex PCR assay. The amplified TCR beta libraries were sequenced on the Illumina HiSeq System as 87-base-pair reads. The study's processing was this. A later analysis tallied 75 million to 95 million unique TCR beta chains across the 600 to 700 repertoires, and roughly 11 million of those chains were shared by two or more donors. To remove PCR and sequencing errors, raw reads were error-corrected and collapsed into unique sequences using a nearest-neighbor algorithm that merged closely related sequences. V, D and J gene segments were assigned by aligning CDR3 sequences to IMGT reference sequences. For a sequence to be retained, a match of at least six nucleotides was required to both a V gene segment and a J gene segment. A rearrangement counted as productive if the CDR3 had no stop codons and remained in frame with V and J, and every other rearrangement counted as non-productive. CDR3 was defined by IMGT convention, running from the second conserved V-encoded cysteine to the conserved J-encoded phenylalanine. The earlier analysis of 587 of the donors excluded sequences that lacked an unambiguous match to a single V gene segment. An earlier analysis of some 500 of the donors classified V segments as functional when productive rearrangements were above 56.7% and as segregating when the standard deviation between donors was above 5%. A statistical classification framework was built for diagnosing cytomegalovirus status from the catalog of TCR beta chain sequences. In a later analysis, V and J genes were assigned by comparing TCR nucleotide sequences against IMGT/GENE-DB human TR gene sequences. The TCRdist pipeline was used in a later analysis to assign CDR3 sequences and most-parsimonious VDJ recombination scenarios. In a later analysis, each TCR beta chain was defined by its CDR3 amino acid sequence together with its V-gene family, and reads lacking a unique V-gene family were excluded. To address suspected cross-contamination and a sequencing artifact, a later analysis removed 450 to 700 highly shared, low-generation-probability nucleotide sequences. In a later analysis, a clonal expansion index was calculated for each public chain from normalized within-repertoire ranks of inferred template counts. A later analysis computed generation probabilities with a VDJ recombination model fitted to out-of-frame rearrangements, and checked the results against IGoR. A later analysis scored TCR-TCR, TCR-HLA and TCR-CMV co-occurrence with hypergeometric tests, applying a repertoire-size bias correction to TCR pairs. A later analysis estimated false discovery rates by permuting HLA or CMV assignments 20 times. In a later analysis, co-occurring TCRs were grouped with DBSCAN, and TCRdist sequence similarity was added when clustering was performed within HLA-allele-positive subsets. Co-occurrence clustering excluded repertoires with fewer than 30,000 or more than 120,000 public chains, plus five with anomalous nucleotide sharing. Entries here come from immuneACCESS through TCRdb and include only in-frame sequences with V and J called. Some clones fail to appear in such tables; in the studies checked, an unresolved V gene covers under half of the shortfall, and the cause of the remainder is unknown. V and J calls and clone size are those listed in that table; D and trimming were worked out from the DNA. Recorded for this sample are 95,000 to 150,000 clones; about two thirds of them occurred a single time. The biggest ten clones account for less than 4.5% of the sample.

Sequencing used PBMCs. This chain joins TRBV5-4 to TRBJ2-1, with TRBD1 matching 8 junction bases. This receptor was obtained from a man in his thirties or forties in good health and CMV-seronegative. CDR3 protein: CASSERQGSYNEQFF. The DNA sequence follows: TGTGCCAGCAGCGAAAGACAGGGGTCCTACAATGAGCAGTTCTTC.